This T cell receptor (beta chain) comes out of a study of T cell repertoires in cytomegalovirus infection. Across the study: Through public TCR beta signatures, both CMV infection and matching HLA type were indicated. Study results and caveats: Dominating the ex vivo response were TCR beta clonotypes that were CMV-specific and HLA-C-restricted. Identification of carriers of CMV plus the relevant HLA was performed using cumulative public TCR beta family frequency.

TCRdb analysed the reads with MiXCR anew, one entry per CDR3 protein. The sample yields about 140,000 distinct CDR3 sequences, about 6% seen once. CDR1 DFQATT and CDR2 SNEGSKA come from the germline V gene (reference sequence). The CDR3 contains 14 residues. V was cut by 5 bases and J by 4 bases, with 16 bases left in between. This clonotype was seen more than once but under ten times. Its antigen is still unknown. The clonotype originates from a human donor in good health (CMV status not recorded). Some clones in this sample may be carry-over from other donors' samples. Sequencing used PBMCs. The chain is built from TRBV20-1 and TRBJ2-3; unclear D gene. DNA of the CDR3: TGCAGTGCTCCCGGCACCACGCGCGCAGATACGCAGTATTTT. It yields the protein CSAPGTTRADTQYF.